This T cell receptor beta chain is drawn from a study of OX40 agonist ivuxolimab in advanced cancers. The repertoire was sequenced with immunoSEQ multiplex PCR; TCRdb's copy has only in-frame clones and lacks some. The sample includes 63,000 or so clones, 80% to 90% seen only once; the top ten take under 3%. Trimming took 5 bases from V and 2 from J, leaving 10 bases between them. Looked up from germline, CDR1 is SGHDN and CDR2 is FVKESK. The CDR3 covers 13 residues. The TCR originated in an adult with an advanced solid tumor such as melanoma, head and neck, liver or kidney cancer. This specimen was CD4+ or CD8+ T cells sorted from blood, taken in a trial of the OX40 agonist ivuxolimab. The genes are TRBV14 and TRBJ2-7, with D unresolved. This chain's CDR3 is CASSSGLTYEQYF. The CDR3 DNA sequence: TGTGCCAGCAGCTCAGGTCTTACCTACGAGCAGTACTTC.